A selection of T cell receptor beta chains follows, all from one sample in a study of Ad26.COV2.S vaccination and SARS-CoV-2 variants. TCRdb's table, derived via immunoSEQ multiplex PCR, lists solely in-frame clones and lacks some. The sample consists of some 350,000 clones, about 91% of them appearing once. Source: peripheral blood, taken after recovery from COVID-19. These receptors all come from a human donor who had recovered from COVID-19. CDR3s include the opening cysteine and the closing phenylalanine or tryptophan. The D gene is left open where the match is weak. Clone sizes are given selectively: once, few, many, or a class where the clone is expanded.

J: TRBJ2-3
V: TRBV27
size: NA
D: NA
DNA: TGTGCCAGCAGGGATCGGGGAATCCCCACAGATACGCAGTATTTT
CDR3: CASRDRGIPTDTQYF

J: TRBJ2-3
V: TRBV29-1
size: NA
D: TRBD1
DNA: TGCAGCGGACAGGGTTTGACAGATACGCAGTATTTT
CDR3: CSGQGLTDTQYF

J: TRBJ1-2
V: TRBV18
size: NA
D: NA
DNA: TGTGCCAGCTCACCGGAGTTGAGAGACTATGGCTACACCTTC
CDR3: CASSPELRDYGYTF

J: TRBJ1-2
V: TRBV29-1
size: NA
D: NA
DNA: TGCAGCGTTGAAACTACGGGCTATGGCTACACCTTC
CDR3: CSVETTGYGYTF

J: TRBJ1-1
V: TRBV9
size: NA
D: NA
DNA: TGTGCCAGCAGCGTTGACACGACCCGACAGAACACTGAAGCTTTCTTT
CDR3: CASSVDTTRQNTEAFF

J: TRBJ1-1
V: TRBV6-5
size: NA
D: TRBD1
DNA: TGTGCCAGCAGTCTGGGACAGGGTTATGGGACTGAAGCTTTCTTT
CDR3: CASSLGQGYGTEAFF

J: TRBJ2-2
V: TRBV4-1
size: NA
D: TRBD1
DNA: TGCGCCAGCAGCCATCCGGACAGGGGGGACACCGGGGAGCTGTTTTTT
CDR3: CASSHPDRGDTGELFF

J: TRBJ1-3
V: TRBV11-3
size: NA
D: NA
DNA: TGTGCCAGCAGCTTACAAGGGTCCGGAAACACCATATATTTT
CDR3: CASSLQGSGNTIYF

J: TRBJ1-1
V: TRBV2
size: once
D: NA
DNA: TGTGCCAGCAGGGTTAACAGAGAGAACACTGAAGCTTTCTTT
CDR3: CASRVNRENTEAFF

J: TRBJ2-7
V: TRBV5-1
size: NA
D: NA
DNA: TGCGCCAGCAGCAGCTCAGGGTTTACCTCCTACGAGCAGTACTTC
CDR3: CASSSSGFTSYEQYF

J: TRBJ1-1
V: TRBV7-6
size: NA
D: NA
DNA: TGTGCCAGCAGCGCCGGGGTTGGCACTGAAGCTTTCTTT
CDR3: CASSAGVGTEAFF